The 9 T cell receptor beta chains below were found in one sample sequenced in a study of shared clonotypes between healthy human individuals. Produced via immunoSEQ multiplex PCR; TCRdb's table is partial and in-frame only. Counted here are 2 million to 3 million clones, approximately 94% occurring once; the ten biggest clones make up 0.36%. Sequenced material: naive CD4+ T cells from PBMCs. Subset specified: CD45RA+ positively selected. The source is a man younger than 35 in good health. Some clones in this sample may be carry-over from other donors' samples.

V usage is TRBV5-1 and J usage is TRBJ1-3; the D gene is possibly TRBD1 (6 bases). Germline V lookup: CDR1 SGHRS, CDR2 YFSETQ. This CDR3 comprises 16 residues. V lost 0 bases, J lost 3 bases, and 13 bases lay in between. Here the CDR3 DNA reads TGCGCCAGCAGCTTGGCTGGGGGCAGGGTTGGAAACACCATATATTTT. Translated: CASSLAGGRVGNTIYF.

V gene TRBV5-1 combines with J gene TRBJ1-1, with a weak D call TRBD1 (5 bases). Germline CDR1 SGHRS, CDR2 YFSETQ. V gave up 2 bases and J gave up 3 bases, with 11 bases separating them. The CDR3 contains 14 residues. Here the CDR3 reads CASSFQLGHTEAFF. In nucleotides, the CDR3 is TGCGCCAGCAGCTTCCAATTGGGACACACTGAAGCTTTCTTT.

The J gene is TRBJ1-2, the V gene TRBV4-3; tentatively, D is TRBD1 (6 bases). The CDR3 has 15 amino acids. Trimming pared 4 bases from V and 2 bases from J, leaving 14 bases between. Per the germline V gene, CDR1 is LGHNA and CDR2 is YSLEER. The DNA of the CDR3 is TGCGCCAGCAGCCGAAGGAGGCAGGGGAACTATGGCTACACCTTC. It specifies CASSRRRQGNYGYTF.

The genes are TRBV7-2 and TRBJ2-3; D gene ambiguous. The CDR3 extends over 12 amino acids. The V end lost 6 bases, the J end lost 2 bases, and 6 bases lay between the germline ends. CDR1 and CDR2 from the germline V gene are SGHTA and FQGNSA. CDR3 DNA sequence: TGTGCCAGCAGGTCAAACACAGATACGCAGTATTTT. This codes for CASRSNTDTQYF.

The V gene is TRBV19, the J gene TRBJ1-5; 10 bases line up with TRBD1. Germline assignment: CDR1 LNHDA and CDR2 SQIVND (reference sequence). There are 16 residues in the CDR3. V gave up 7 bases and J gave up 5 bases; unmatched junction bases: 11. CDR3 coding DNA: TGTGCCAGTAATCATGAACCGGGACAGGGGTATCAGCCCCAGCATTTT. Translation gives CASNHEPGQGYQPQHF.

The chain carries TRBV7-3 and TRBJ2-1; 13 nucleotides align to TRBD2. CDR3 length: 20 amino acids. V lost 2 bases and J lost 4; bases outside the gene matches: 14. Germline CDR1 reads SGHTA; CDR2 reads FQGTGA. CDR3 nucleotides: TGTGCCAGCAGCTTAGGGGCCCGGGACAGGGGACTAGCGGGGTACAATGAGCAGTTCTTC. Residues: CASSLGARDRGLAGYNEQFF.

The rearrangement links TRBV5-1 to TRBJ2-3; D possibly matches TRBD1 or TRBD2 (5 bases each). The CDR3 extends over 15 amino acids. V was shortened by 4 bases and J by 3 bases, with 15 bases between the two germline ends. The germline V gene encodes CDR1 SGHRS and CDR2 YFSETQ. In DNA, the CDR3 is TGCGCCAGCAGCGGGGGAGACTTCCCGACAGATACGCAGTATTTT. This gives the protein CASSGGDFPTDTQYF.

The rearrangement uses TRBV5-1 and TRBJ1-3, with D unresolved. This CDR3 comprises 13 residues. V dropped 0 bases and J dropped 4 bases, with 5 bases sitting between them. Germline V gene data show CDR1 as SGHRS and CDR2 as YFSETQ. The DNA for the CDR3 is TGCGCCAGCAGCTTGGCCATGGGAAACACCATATATTTT. Translated: CASSLAMGNTIYF.

The V gene is TRBV28, the J gene TRBJ2-3; D is unresolved. This CDR3 is built from 14 residues. The germline V gene has CDR1 MDHEN and CDR2 SYDVKM. CDR3 in amino acids: CVCLVGILTDTQYF. DNA of the CDR3: TGTGTCTGCCTAGTCGGTATTCTCACAGATACGCAGTATTTT.